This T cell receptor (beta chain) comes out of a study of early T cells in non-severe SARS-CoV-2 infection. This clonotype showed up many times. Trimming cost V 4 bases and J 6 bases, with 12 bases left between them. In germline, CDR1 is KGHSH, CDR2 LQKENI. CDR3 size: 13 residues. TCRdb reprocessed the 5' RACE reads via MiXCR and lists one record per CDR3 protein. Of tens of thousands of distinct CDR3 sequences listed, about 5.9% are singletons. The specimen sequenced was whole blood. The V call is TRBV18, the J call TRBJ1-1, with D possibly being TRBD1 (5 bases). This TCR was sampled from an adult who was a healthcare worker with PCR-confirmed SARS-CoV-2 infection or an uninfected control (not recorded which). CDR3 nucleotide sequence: TGTGCCAGCTCACGGGACCCGGAGTCTGAAGCTTTCTTT. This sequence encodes CASSRDPESEAFF. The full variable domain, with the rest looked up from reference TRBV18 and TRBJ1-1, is NAGVMQNPRHLVRRRGQEARLRCSPMKGHSHVYWYRQLPEEGLKFMVYLQKENIIDESGMPKERFSAEFPKEGPSILRIQQVVRGDSAAYFCASSRDPESEAFFGQGTRLTVV.